The 4 T cell receptor beta chains below all came from one sample that was sequenced in a study of low-dose radiotherapy and immunotherapy resistance in tumors. Sample time point: before trial treatment. Priming of first-strand cDNA relied on TRAV- and TRBV-specific primers (covering alpha and beta chains). TCRs were amplified for approximately 21 PCR cycles with a constant-region primer and V-primer adapter. TCRdb re-analysed the reads in MiXCR, keeping a single row per CDR3 protein. The table includes tens of thousands of distinct CDR3 sequences, 15% to 20% detected once. The specimen comprised PBMCs, sampled before treatment. These TCRs come from a male donor with prostate cancer.

V is TRBV20-1 and J is TRBJ1-5; possibly TRBD1 for D (6 bases). CDR3 length: 14 residues. Trimming cost V 3 bases and J 7 bases, with 16 bases left between them. CDR1 is DFQATT, CDR2 SNEGSKA, per germline (reference sequence). The CDR3 nucleotides read TGCAGTGCTAGGTTCACAGGGATCGGGCAGCCCCAGCATTTT. Translation: CSARFTGIGQPQHF.

This chain connects TRBV20-1 to TRBJ2-7; 11 bases match TRBD1. V lost 2 bases to trimming and J lost 5 bases; unmatched junction nucleotides: 8. Looked up from germline, CDR1 is DFQATT and CDR2 is SNEGSKA (reference sequence). The CDR3 extends over 15 amino acids. The CDR3 loop is CSARYSDRGQDEQYF. In DNA form, the CDR3 reads TGCAGTGCTAGATATTCGGACAGGGGGCAGGACGAGCAGTACTTC.

This clonotype was detected ten times or more. The V and J genes are TRBV19 and TRBJ1-1; tentatively, D is TRBD1 (6 bases). Deletions cut 1 base from V and 5 bases from J, with 17 bases between. The CDR3 covers 16 residues. Per the germline V gene, CDR1 is LNHDA and CDR2 is SQIVND (reference sequence). This CDR3 reads CASSIAIGGARTEAFF. In nucleotides, the CDR3 is TGTGCCAGTAGTATAGCTATTGGGGGGGCGAGGACTGAAGCTTTCTTT.

This clonotype was found many times. The rearrangement uses TRBV7-9 and TRBJ1-4; D is uncertain. V lost 1 base and J 6 bases, leaving 6 bases between the germline ends. Germline values: CDR1 SEHNR, CDR2 FQNEAQ (reference sequence). The CDR3 consists of 13 residues. The DNA for the CDR3 is TGTGCCAGCAGCTTAGGGGCAGATGAAAAACTGTTTTTT. Its translation is CASSLGADEKLFF.